This TCR beta chain was recovered during a study of blood T cell repertoires in COVID-19. Profiling relied on immunoSEQ multiplex PCR, and the TCRdb table lists in-frame clones only, not all of them. The sample yields hundreds of thousands of clones, just under 90% seen once. Seattle participants joined during active infection and were tracked over time. This CDR3 is built from 16 residues. Germline V gene data show CDR1 as SNHLY and CDR2 as FYNNEI. V lost 4 bases, J lost 4 bases, and 4 bases stayed unmatched. Sequencing input: peripheral blood. V and J are TRBV2 and TRBJ1-6; the match to TRBD1 covers 10 bases. This TCR came from a woman aged 25 to 39 with COVID-19, enrolled during active disease. The CDR3, as DNA: TGTGCCAGCAGTGTGGGACAGGGGTCGTATAATTCACCCCTCCACTTT. It yields the protein CASSVGQGSYNSPLHF.